This T cell receptor beta chain was observed in a study of shared clonotypes between healthy human individuals. Germline CDR1 is DFQATT and CDR2 is SNEGSKA (reference sequence). This CDR3 is 11 amino acids long. Study-wide results and limits: Despite large depth, sorted-subset datasets appeared incompletely sequenced.

This clone has only one observation. The antigen remains undetermined. Sequenced by immunoSEQ multiplex PCR; TCRdb stores in-frame clones only, minus some. The table shows 2 million to 3 million clones, with more than 90% occurring only once. This receptor was obtained from a young man in good health. Sequencing input: naive CD4+ T cells sorted from blood. Subset specified: CD45RA+ positively selected. The chain employs TRBV20-1 and TRBJ2-3, with D possibly being TRBD2 (7 bases). DNA for the CDR3: TGCAGCGGGGGGCCAAAAGATACGCAGTATTTT. Protein product: CSGGPKDTQYF.